Below are 3 T cell receptor beta chains sequenced from a single sample in a study of cytomegalovirus exposure and HLA in healthy donors (dated by TCRdb to the late 2010s). Library prep was done by the immunoSEQ multiplex PCR assay. For the multiplex PCR, a mixture combining 60 forward primers for TCR Vbeta segments and 13 reverse primers for TCR Jbeta segments was used. TCRdb mirrors the immuneACCESS table, restricted to in-frame sequences. Some clones are absent from its copies; in checked studies, under half trace to an unresolved V gene, and the reason for the others is unknown. The sample yields around 130,000 clones; around 66% were counted once. Over 1.5% of the sample belongs to the ten largest clones. Material for sequencing was PBMCs. The receptors were sampled from a man between 18 and 29 years old in good health and CMV-seronegative.

The V gene is TRBV28, the J gene TRBJ1-1; weak D call: TRBD1 (5 bases). The CDR3 is 14 residues long. Trimming removed 3 bases at V and 4 bases at J, with 12 bases between. The germline CDR1 and CDR2 sequences are MDHEN and SYDVKM. The CDR3 DNA reads TGTGCCAGCAGTTTTGGAGGGACCGTCACTGAAGCTTTCTTT. Encoded protein: CASSFGGTVTEAFF.

The chain uses TRBV5-4 and TRBJ2-1; TRBD2 matches 10 bases. The CDR3 runs to 17 residues. Per the germline V gene, CDR1 is SGHNT and CDR2 is YYREEE (reference sequence). V lost 3 bases, J lost 9 bases, and 15 bases stayed unmatched. The CDR3 region is CASSSALAGGFWSEQFF. The DNA of the CDR3 is TGTGCCAGCAGCTCCGCCTTAGCGGGGGGATTCTGGTCTGAGCAGTTCTTC.

Remarks on this clone: The junction departs from germline at one end; a sequencing error may be responsible. J is TRBJ2-1 and V is TRBV29-1; weak D call: TRBD1 (6 bases). Per germline, CDR1 SQVTM and CDR2 ANQGSEA. There are 15 residues in the CDR3. CDR3 protein: CSVEVRGFDYNEQFF. The CDR3 bases are TGCAGCGTGGAAGTGAGGGGGTTCGATTACAATGAGCAGTTCTTC.